There are many counts of the clone carrying this T cell receptor (beta chain). These data are taken from a study of early T cells in non-severe SARS-CoV-2 infection. The CDR3 loop spans 14 amino acids. With 1 base removed from V and 4 bases from J, the gap between germline ends came to 9 bases. The germline V gene encodes CDR1 SGHNT and CDR2 YYREEE (reference sequence). TCRdb recomputed calls from the 5' RACE reads with MiXCR, one row per CDR3 protein. Altogether tens of thousands of distinct CDR3 sequences are present, roughly 12% being singletons, with the ten largest covering 2.5% to 3%. The chain is built from TRBV5-4 and TRBJ2-1; the D is unclear. The source of this sequence is an adult who was a healthcare worker with PCR-confirmed SARS-CoV-2 infection or an uninfected control (not recorded which). Sequenced here: whole blood, sampled at baseline. CDR3 bases: TGTGCCAGCAGCTTGCCAGGTCGGTACAATGAGCAGTTCTTC. This translates into CASSLPGRYNEQFF.